These 9 T cell receptor beta chains came from one sample sequenced in a study of CD8 T cells in Susac syndrome. Random hexamers were used to reverse transcribe roughly 0.5 to 1 ug of RNA. TCRdb redid the calling of the immunoSEQ multiplex PCR reads with MiXCR, one entry per CDR3 protein. Of a few hundred thousand distinct CDR3 sequences in the sample, under 95% were seen once. The sequencing input was CD4+ T cells from PBMCs. The receptors come from a human donor with multiple sclerosis.

This rearrangement joins TRBV7-2 to TRBJ2-1; 16 nucleotides match TRBD2. The CDR3 contains 18 residues. Unmatched junction bases numbered 6, after V lost 3 bases and J lost 4 bases. Germline assignment: CDR1 SGHTA and CDR2 FQGNSA. In DNA form, the CDR3 reads TGTGCCAGCAGCTTGGGACTAGCGGGAGGGGGGCCTTACAATGAGCAGTTCTTC. It is translated as CASSLGLAGGGPYNEQFF.

The chain combines TRBV7-9 with TRBJ2-1; 7 positions agree with TRBD2. Germline V gene data show CDR1 as SEHNR and CDR2 as FQNEAQ (reference sequence). Germline trimming cut 1 base from V and 6 bases from J; bases unmatched to any gene: 6. This CDR3 has 15 residues. Here the CDR3 reads CASSLGAASGNEQFF. The CDR3 DNA reads as TGTGCCAGCAGCTTAGGGGCGGCTAGCGGCAATGAGCAGTTCTTC.

The chain employs TRBV7-6 and TRBJ2-3, with TRBD2 matching over 8 bases. CDR1 and CDR2 (germline): SGHVS, FNYEAQ. There are 18 residues in the CDR3. V lost 5 bases and J lost 2; bases outside the gene matches: 15. For the CDR3, the DNA is TGTGCCAGCAGCCATTTTCGGCCAGCGGGGGCTAACACAGATACGCAGTATTTT. Amino acid sequence: CASSHFRPAGANTDTQYF.

This clonotype is a singleton in its sample. The V and J genes are TRBV9 and TRBJ1-1; D perhaps matches TRBD1 (6 bases). The CDR3 loop spans 15 amino acids. The V end was cut by 4 bases, the J end by 10 bases, with 23 bases between. CDR1 and CDR2 from the germline V gene are SGDLS and YYNGEE. DNA of the CDR3: TGTGCCAGCAGCCCCCCGGGACACGCTCCCCGGGGAGCTTTCTTT. Amino acids: CASSPPGHAPRGAFF.

This clonotype was seen only once. The genes are TRBV9 and TRBJ2-7; no clear D gene. The CDR3 is made up of 14 amino acids. The germline V gene encodes CDR1 SGDLS and CDR2 YYNGEE. Trimming removed 4 bases from V and 3 bases from J, with 14 bases in between. This CDR3 is CASSPLGDGYEQYF. In DNA, the CDR3 is TGTGCCAGCAGCCCCCTGGGTGACGGCTACGAGCAGTACTTC.

The chain links TRBV30 to TRBJ2-3; D unresolved. V was pared by 6 bases and J by 0 bases, with 13 bases between. Germline assignment: CDR1 GTSNPN and CDR2 SVGIG (reference sequence). The CDR3 loop spans 14 amino acids. As DNA, the CDR3 is TGTGCCTGTGAAAGGCCCGTTAGCACAGATACGCAGTATTTT. Protein product: CACERPVSTDTQYF.

The chain uses TRBV12-3 or TRBV12-4 and TRBJ2-7, with TRBD1 as a possible D gene (5 bases). Deletions cut 5 bases from V and 6 bases from J, with 17 bases between. This CDR3 has 14 residues. This CDR3 reads CASSPYRSGAEQYF. The DNA for the CDR3 is TGTGCCAGCAGTCCTTATCGGAGTGGGGCCGAGCAGTACTTC.

The CDR3 DNA reads TGCAGCGTTGAAGATCATCGCAGACAAGCTTTCTTT. This translates into CSVEDHRRQAFF. The chain employs TRBV29-1 and TRBJ1-1; D gene ambiguous. The germline V gene encodes CDR1 SQVTM and CDR2 ANQGSEA. The CDR3 loop spans 12 amino acids. V was trimmed by 0 bases and J by 9 bases, leaving 11 bases between them. Using reference TRBV29-1 and TRBJ1-1 for the parts outside the CDR3, the full variable domain is SAVISQKPSRDICQRGTSLTIQCQVDSQVTMMFWYRQQPGQSLTLIATANQGSEATYESGFVIDKFPISRPNLTFSTLTVSNMSPEDSSIYLCSVEDHRRQAFFGQGTRLTVV.

The rearrangement joins TRBV5-1 to TRBJ2-5, with D maybe TRBD2 (6 bases). V shed 5 bases and J shed 0 bases, with 17 bases lying between them. Germline V CDR1 and CDR2: SGHRS, YFSETQ. The CDR3 covers 16 residues. CDR3 bases: TGCGCCAGCAGGAGAACGGCGGGACCAAACCAAGAGACCCAGTACTTC. Encoded protein: CASRRTAGPNQETQYF. The whole variable domain, remainder taken from reference TRBV5-1 and TRBJ2-5, is KAGVTQTPRYLIKTRGQQVTLSCSPISGHRSVSWYQQTPGQGLQFLFEYFSETQRNKGNFPGRFSGRQFSNSRSEMNVSTLELGDSALYLCASRRTAGPNQETQYFGPGTRLLVL.